The 23 T cell receptor beta chains presented below share a single source sample, sequenced in a study of T cell responses to AZD1222 COVID-19 vaccine (dated by TCRdb to about 2021). Library prep was done by the immunoSEQ multiplex PCR assay. This immuneACCESS table, as held by TCRdb, lists in-frame sequences with V and J called but not all clones. Of the missing ones, under half trace to an unresolved V gene in checked studies; the others have no known cause. A total of about 150,000 clones appear in this sample, about nine tenths of them only once. Under 2% of the sample belongs to the ten largest clones. The time point label here, explained by the study, means: about 28 days (+/-7) after the second vaccine dose. The specimen comprised peripheral blood, sampled 28 days after the second AZD1222 dose. These receptors originate from an adult who received the AZD1222 COVID-19 vaccine.

The chain recombines TRBV6-2 or TRBV6-3 with TRBJ2-5, with D possibly matching TRBD2 (5 bases). The V gene's germline CDR1 is MNHEY and CDR2 SVGEGT. This CDR3 has 16 residues. Trimming left V 0 bases short and J 0 bases short, with 11 bases between. The CDR3 here is CASSYSYTTNQETQYF. DNA of the CDR3: TGTGCCAGCAGTTACTCGTACACGACTAACCAAGAGACCCAGTACTTC.

The J gene is TRBJ1-2, the V gene TRBV7-2; 7 bases align to TRBD1. CDR3 size: 13 residues. Germline V gives CDR1 SGHTA, CDR2 FQGNSA. With 4 bases clipped from V and 6 bases from J, the junction kept 5 bases outside the gene matches. CDR3 nucleotide sequence: TGTGCCAGCAGCTCAACAGGGGTGGATGGCTACACCTTC. Translating it yields CASSSTGVDGYTF. The entire variable domain, with the rest obtained from reference TRBV7-2 and TRBJ1-2, is as follows: GAGVSQSPSNKVTEKGKDVELRCDPISGHTALYWYRQSLGQGLEFLIYFQGNSAPDKSGLPSDRFSAERTGGSVSTLTIQRTQQEDSAVYLCASSSTGVDGYTFGSGTRLTVV.

This chain links TRBV11-3 with TRBJ2-7; possibly TRBD1 for D (6 bases). The CDR3 is 15 residues long. V was shortened by 5 bases and J by 3 bases, with 17 bases between the two germline ends. Per germline, CDR1 SGHNT and CDR2 YENEEA. The CDR3 protein is CASSPKQTGHYEQYF. The CDR3 region has the DNA TGTGCCAGCAGCCCTAAACAGACAGGCCACTACGAGCAGTACTTC.

This clone appeared once. V and J are TRBV25-1 and TRBJ1-2; no reliable D call. V lost 5 bases and J 8 bases, leaving 21 bases between the germline ends. Germline loops: CDR1 MGHDK, CDR2 SYGVNS. The CDR3 has 15 amino acids. The CDR3 region is CASSPSSRTHLGYTF. Written as DNA, the CDR3 is TGTGCCAGCAGTCCCAGTAGCAGAACACATTTGGGCTACACCTTC.

This chain joins TRBV5-1 and TRBJ1-2; D perhaps matches TRBD1 (5 bases). Germline CDR1 reads SGHRS; CDR2 reads YFSETQ. CDR3 length: 12 amino acids. Trimming cost V 5 bases and J 6 bases, with 11 bases left between them. CDR3 sequence (DNA): TGCGCCAGCAGTGCAGGGCCGGATGGCTACACCTTC. This gives the protein CASSAGPDGYTF.

The genes are TRBV7-9 and TRBJ1-3; D call uncertain. In germline, CDR1 is SEHNR, CDR2 FQNEAQ (reference sequence). CDR3 length equals 16 residues. Trimming stripped 2 bases from V and 4 bases from J, with 15 bases between. This CDR3 reads CASSLWSVASGNTIYF. The CDR3 nucleotides are TGTGCCAGCAGCTTATGGAGCGTTGCGTCGGGAAACACCATATATTTT.

V gene TRBV7-2 combines with J gene TRBJ1-2, with 8 bases fitting TRBD1. This CDR3 has 17 residues. V shed 1 base, J shed 4 bases, and the junction held 11 bases outside the gene matches. Germline CDR1 is SGHTA and CDR2 is FQGNSA. The chain's CDR3 is CASSLGGPGTGVYGYTF. CDR3 sequence (DNA): TGTGCCAGCAGCTTAGGGGGGCCCGGGACAGGCGTCTATGGCTACACCTTC. The full variable domain, with the rest looked up from reference TRBV7-2 and TRBJ1-2, is GAGVSQSPSNKVTEKGKDVELRCDPISGHTALYWYRQSLGQGLEFLIYFQGNSAPDKSGLPSDRFSAERTGGSVSTLTIQRTQQEDSAVYLCASSLGGPGTGVYGYTFGSGTRLTVV.

This chain joins TRBV6-1 and TRBJ1-1; D gene unclear. This CDR3 has 15 amino acids. V was cut by 2 bases and J by 4 bases, with 14 bases left in between. CDR1 MNHNS and CDR2 SASEGT come from the germline V gene. The CDR3 DNA is TGTGCCAGCAGTGAATCGACCTCAGTCCTCACTGAAGCTTTCTTT. It specifies CASSESTSVLTEAFF.

The V gene is TRBV9, the J gene TRBJ2-7; D gene ambiguous. Germline CDR1 reads SGDLS; CDR2 reads YYNGEE. V shed 1 base and J shed 7 bases, with 12 bases lying between them. The CDR3 length is 13 residues. The CDR3 region has the DNA TGTGCCAGCAGCGTATTAACGGCCGGGGAGCAGTACTTC. Its translation: CASSVLTAGEQYF. The whole variable domain, filled in from reference TRBV9 and TRBJ2-7, reads DSGVTQTPKHLITATGQRVTLRCSPRSGDLSVYWYQQSLDQGLQFLIQYYNGEERAKGNILERFSAQQFPDLHSELNLSSLELGDSALYFCASSVLTAGEQYFGPGTRLTVT.

The genes are TRBV5-1 and TRBJ2-3, with 7 bases fitting TRBD2. Germline V gene sequence: CDR1 SGHRS, CDR2 YFSETQ. Unmatched junction bases numbered 10, after V lost 3 bases and J lost 6 bases. The CDR3 contains 15 residues. The CDR3 loop is CASSSSRGSFDTQYF. Here the CDR3 DNA reads TGCGCCAGCAGCTCCTCGCGGGGGAGCTTTGATACGCAGTATTTT.

This chain uses TRBV6-5 with TRBJ2-7; a weak D match, TRBD2 (5 bases). The CDR3 consists of 13 residues. Per germline, CDR1 MNHEY and CDR2 SVGAGI. The V end lost 10 bases, the J end lost 4 bases, and 17 bases lay between the germline ends. CDR3 bases: TGTGCCACCACGGACTGGGATGCATACGAGCAGTACTTC. The encoded protein is CATTDWDAYEQYF.

The chain employs TRBV7-6 and TRBJ2-3, with 10 positions matching TRBD2. The germline CDR1 and CDR2 sequences are SGHVS and FNYEAQ. There are 16 residues in the CDR3. Trimming at V came to 2 bases and at J to 3 bases, leaving 5 bases not matched to a gene. For the CDR3, the DNA is TGTGCCAGCAGCTTACCAACTAGCGGGGTGACAGATACGCAGTATTTT. Its translation is CASSLPTSGVTDTQYF. The entire variable domain, with the rest obtained from reference TRBV7-6 and TRBJ2-3, is as follows: GAGVSQSPRYKVTKRGQDVALRCDPISGHVSLYWYRQALGQGPEFLTYFNYEAQQDKSGLPNDRFSAERPEGSISTLTIQRTEQRDSAMYRCASSLPTSGVTDTQYFGPGTRLTVL.

This chain connects TRBV4-3 to TRBJ2-1, with TRBD2 matching 11 bases. Germline CDR1 reads LGHNA; CDR2 reads YSLEER. The CDR3 is made up of 18 amino acids. V was pared by 0 bases and J by 8 bases, with 12 bases of the junction left unmatched. The CDR3 region has the DNA TGCGCCAGCAGCCAAGATCCAACTAGCGGGAGCCGGAGGGATGAGCAGTTCTTC. Protein product: CASSQDPTSGSRRDEQFF.

This clone was recorded once. The rearrangement uses TRBV10-3 and TRBJ1-1, with D possibly matching TRBD1 (6 bases). The CDR3 extends over 14 amino acids. Trimming removed 4 bases at V and 0 bases at J, with 9 bases between. The germline V gene has CDR1 ENHRY and CDR2 SYGVKD. The CDR3 loop reads CAISGTDLNTEAFF. The CDR3 nucleotides are TGTGCCATCAGTGGGACAGACCTGAACACTGAAGCTTTCTTT.

This chain uses TRBV27 with TRBJ1-5; 12 positions agree with TRBD1. Germline trimming cut 7 bases from V and 2 bases from J; bases unmatched to any gene: 15. The CDR3 loop spans 19 amino acids. Per the germline V gene, CDR1 is MNHEY and CDR2 is SMNVEV (reference sequence). As DNA, the CDR3 is TGTGCCAGCACCTCATCCCGCCGGGACAGGGGGCCGGGCAATCAGCCCCAGCATTTT. As protein: CASTSSRRDRGPGNQPQHF.

V and J are TRBV27 and TRBJ1-2; TRBD1 might be the D (6 bases). V was cut by 0 bases and J by 5 bases, with 10 bases left in between. The CDR3 is 14 amino acids. CDR1 is MNHEY, CDR2 SMNVEV, per germline (reference sequence). The CDR3 DNA reads as TGTGCCAGCAGTTTATCCCCTACAGGGTATGGCTACACCTTC. Amino acid sequence: CASSLSPTGYGYTF.

The rearrangement uses TRBV6-5 and TRBJ2-2, with D perhaps given as TRBD1 or TRBD2 (5 bases each). This CDR3 is built from 15 residues. V dropped 2 bases and J dropped 4 bases, with 11 bases sitting between them. The germline CDR1 and CDR2 sequences are MNHEY and SVGAGI. Here the CDR3 reads CASSYRGAGTGELFF. The CDR3 region has the DNA TGTGCCAGCAGTTACAGAGGGGCGGGCACCGGGGAGCTGTTTTTT.

This sequence joins TRBV30 and TRBJ2-5, with D hard to call. Germline V gene lookup returns CDR1 GTSNPN and CDR2 SVGIG (reference sequence). V dropped 3 bases and J dropped 0 bases, with 8 bases sitting between them. This CDR3 is 13 amino acids long. CDR3 in DNA: TGTGCCTGGAGAGGATGGAACCAAGAGACCCAGTACTTC. Its protein is CAWRGWNQETQYF.

The CDR3 bases are TGTGCCAGCAGCTTAGCGGGGTCCCCTGGAAACACCATATATTTT. Encoded protein: CASSLAGSPGNTIYF. This sequence joins TRBV11-3 and TRBJ1-3, with D unresolved. V was cut by 1 base and J by 2 bases, with 9 bases left in between. This CDR3 comprises 15 residues. Germline V gene data show CDR1 as SGHNT and CDR2 as YENEEA.

The chain is built from TRBV7-6 and TRBJ2-5; possibly TRBD2 for D (7 bases). V gave up 3 bases and J gave up 1 base, with 15 bases separating them. The CDR3 loop spans 16 amino acids. Germline V gene lookup returns CDR1 SGHVS and CDR2 FNYEAQ. The CDR3 is CASSFRGGSFQETQYF. CDR3 nucleotides: TGTGCCAGCAGCTTCCGCGGGGGCTCGTTCCAAGAGACCCAGTACTTC.

The chain links TRBV6-2 or TRBV6-3 to TRBJ1-4; no definite D call. The CDR3 covers 17 residues. The V gene's germline CDR1 is MNHEY and CDR2 SVGEGT. Trimming cost V 2 bases and J 5 bases, with 18 bases left between them. In DNA form, the CDR3 reads TGTGCCAGCAGTTACGGACCCCCCGGGAGCCAAAATGAAAAACTGTTTTTT. Translation gives CASSYGPPGSQNEKLFF.

This chain joins TRBV5-8 and TRBJ2-7, with D perhaps given as TRBD1 or TRBD2 (5 bases each). Germline V gene lookup returns CDR1 SGHTS and CDR2 YDEGEE. V dropped 0 bases and J dropped 2 bases, with 9 bases sitting between them. CDR3 size: 14 residues. Here the CDR3 reads CASSLGGLTYEQYF. The CDR3 DNA reads TGTGCCAGCAGCTTGGGGGGGTTAACCTACGAGCAGTACTTC. The full variable domain, completed using reference TRBV5-8 and TRBJ2-7, is EAGVTQSPTHLIKTRGQQATLRCSPISGHTSVYWYQQALGLGLQFLLWYDEGEERNRGNFPPRFSGRQFPNYSSELNVNALELEDSALYLCASSLGGLTYEQYFGPGTRLTVT.

The genes are TRBV9 and TRBJ1-1, with D hard to call. Germline V CDR1 and CDR2: SGDLS, YYNGEE. The V end was cut by 0 bases, the J end by 1 base, with 4 bases between. The CDR3 has 13 amino acids. CDR3 sequence reads: CASSVGKNTEAFF. The CDR3 DNA follows: TGTGCCAGCAGCGTAGGTAAGAACACTGAAGCTTTCTTT.